This T cell receptor beta chain was captured in a study of beta chain features in type 1 diabetes. Broader study findings: All four CD4+ subsets of Type 1 diabetes patients contained TCRB CDR3s that were moderately but significantly shorter.

With regard to this clone: Its specificity is unknown. A read error may be the cause here, since a much bigger clone is one base away.

All of the isolated RNA was reverse transcribed, so expressed TCRB transcripts were sequenced. Here immunoSEQ multiplex PCR was the method, and the copy in TCRdb shows in-frame clones only, minus some. This sample carries some 350,000 clones, 9.6% of them seen once, and the ten largest clones take about 0.63%. V lost 6 bases, J lost 8 bases, and 11 bases lay in between. The CDR3 sequence is 12 residues long. The germline V gene encodes CDR1 SEHNR and CDR2 FQNEAQ (reference sequence). The J gene is TRBJ2-1, the V gene TRBV7-9; D is undetermined. The clonotype originates from a man under 40 with type 1 diabetes. Sequencing input: central memory CD4+ T cells from blood. This CDR3 is CASRQDRDEQFF. The CDR3 nucleotides read TGTGCCAGCAGGCAGGACCGGGATGAGCAGTTCTTC.